Listed below are T cell receptor beta chains from one sample, sequenced in a study of Graves' ophthalmopathy and Graves' hyperthyroidism. TCRdb redid the calling of the multiplex PCR reads with MiXCR, one entry per CDR3 protein. The table has roughly 600,000 distinct CDR3 sequences, less than 40% seen once. Sequencing was done on a sample of peripheral blood or thyroid tissue (not recorded which). These receptors came from an adult man with Graves' hyperthyroidism. Both conserved end residues are part of each CDR3. A D gene is named only where the DNA matches it firmly. Rows give clone size only sometimes, using once, few, many, or a class for an expanded clone.

abundance: many
j_gene: TRBJ1-3
d_gene: .
v_gene: TRBV10-3
CDR3aa: CAISGFSGDTGNTIYF
CDR3nt: TGTGCCATCAGTGGCTTCTCTGGTGACACTGGAAACACCATATATTTT

abundance: .
j_gene: TRBJ1-5
d_gene: .
v_gene: TRBV2
CDR3aa: CASSERGRGSNQPQHF
CDR3nt: TGTGCCAGCAGTGAACGGGGAAGAGGGAGCAATCAGCCCCAGCATTTT

abundance: many
j_gene: TRBJ2-7
d_gene: TRBD1
v_gene: TRBV29-1
CDR3aa: CSAWTGSFSYEQYF
CDR3nt: TGCAGCGCCTGGACAGGGAGCTTCTCCTACGAGCAGTACTTC

abundance: few
j_gene: TRBJ2-7
d_gene: TRBD1
v_gene: TRBV7-9
CDR3aa: CASSRDRGYKQYF
CDR3nt: TGTGCCAGCAGCCGGGACAGGGGATACAAGCAGTACTTC

abundance: many
j_gene: TRBJ1-6
d_gene: TRBD1
v_gene: TRBV14
CDR3aa: CASSQEQGLDSPLHF
CDR3nt: TGTGCCAGCAGCCAAGAACAGGGGTTAGATTCACCCCTCCACTTT

abundance: .
j_gene: TRBJ2-7
d_gene: .
v_gene: TRBV4-1
CDR3aa: CASSQVLAEDYEQYF
CDR3nt: TGCGCCAGCAGCCAAGTACTAGCCGAAGACTACGAGCAGTACTTC

abundance: .
j_gene: TRBJ2-6
d_gene: TRBD1
v_gene: TRBV3-1
CDR3aa: CASSYSRQGVGANVLTF
CDR3nt: TGTGCCAGCAGCTACTCCCGACAGGGCGTTGGGGCCAACGTCCTGACTTTC

abundance: few
j_gene: TRBJ2-7
d_gene: .
v_gene: TRBV5-1
CDR3aa: CASSRTGTVSYEQYF
CDR3nt: TGCGCCAGCAGTCGTACCGGGACTGTTTCCTACGAGCAGTACTTC

abundance: .
j_gene: TRBJ2-5
d_gene: TRBD2
v_gene: TRBV10-3
CDR3aa: CAISEKRGGAQYF
CDR3nt: TGTGCCATCAGTGAGAAGAGGGGAGGGGCCCAGTACTTC

abundance: few
j_gene: TRBJ2-7
d_gene: .
v_gene: TRBV7-9
CDR3aa: CASSPGPGNYEQYF
CDR3nt: TGTGCCAGCAGCCCGGGCCCAGGGAACTACGAGCAGTACTTC

abundance: many
j_gene: TRBJ1-1
d_gene: TRBD1
v_gene: TRBV5-5
CDR3aa: CASSLKGAMNTEAFF
CDR3nt: TGTGCCAGCAGCTTGAAGGGGGCAATGAACACTGAAGCTTTCTTT

abundance: many
j_gene: TRBJ1-1
d_gene: .
v_gene: TRBV28
CDR3aa: CASSLGGRYTEAFF
CDR3nt: TGTGCCAGCAGTTTGGGTGGACGCTACACTGAAGCTTTCTTT

abundance: few
j_gene: TRBJ2-7
d_gene: TRBD1
v_gene: TRBV4-2
CDR3aa: CASSQADRGTYEQYF
CDR3nt: TGTGCCAGCAGCCAAGCAGACAGGGGAACCTACGAGCAGTACTTC

abundance: many
j_gene: TRBJ1-1
d_gene: TRBD1
v_gene: TRBV4-2
CDR3aa: CASSTRTGGGMNTEAFF
CDR3nt: TGTGCCAGCAGCACGCGGACAGGGGGTGGTATGAACACTGAAGCTTTCTTT

abundance: many
j_gene: TRBJ1-2
d_gene: TRBD1
v_gene: TRBV7-2
CDR3aa: CASSLSTGGWVDYGYTF
CDR3nt: TGTGCCAGCAGCTTATCGACAGGGGGCTGGGTAGACTATGGCTACACCTTC

abundance: many
j_gene: TRBJ2-2
d_gene: .
v_gene: TRBV6-4
CDR3aa: CASSDAGTTNTGELFF
CDR3nt: TGTGCCAGCAGTGACGCCGGGACCACGAACACCGGGGAGCTGTTTTTT

abundance: once
j_gene: TRBJ1-1
d_gene: .
v_gene: TRBV29-1
CDR3aa: CSVVPAGGKNTEAFF
CDR3nt: TGCAGCGTTGTTCCAGCGGGAGGAAAGAACACTGAAGCTTTCTTT

abundance: many
j_gene: TRBJ2-7
d_gene: .
v_gene: TRBV5-6
CDR3aa: CASSLVRGVAYEQYF
CDR3nt: TGTGCCAGCAGCTTGGTTAGGGGGGTAGCCTACGAGCAGTACTTC

abundance: many
j_gene: TRBJ1-5
d_gene: .
v_gene: TRBV6-5
CDR3aa: CASSEVEDQPQHF
CDR3nt: TGTGCCAGCAGTGAAGTGGAGGACCAGCCCCAGCATTTT

abundance: many
j_gene: TRBJ1-5
d_gene: .
v_gene: TRBV14
CDR3aa: CASSQDRYFQTGSSQPQHF
CDR3nt: TGTGCCAGCAGCCAAGATCGGTACTTTCAAACAGGGAGCAGTCAGCCCCAGCATTTT

abundance: many
j_gene: TRBJ1-6
d_gene: .
v_gene: TRBV12-3/TRBV12-4
CDR3aa: CASSLGGEVSPLHF
CDR3nt: TGTGCCAGCAGTTTAGGGGGAGAGGTGTCACCCCTCCACTTT

abundance: few
j_gene: TRBJ2-5
d_gene: .
v_gene: TRBV19
CDR3aa: CASSNRPFQETQYF
CDR3nt: TGTGCCAGTAGTAATCGACCGTTCCAAGAGACCCAGTACTTC

abundance: .
j_gene: TRBJ2-5
d_gene: .
v_gene: TRBV7-9
CDR3aa: CASSPGRTGETQYF
CDR3nt: TGTGCCAGCAGCCCAGGACGGACCGGGGAGACCCAGTACTTC

abundance: few
j_gene: TRBJ2-3
d_gene: .
v_gene: TRBV10-3
CDR3aa: CAISSEADTQYF
CDR3nt: TGTGCCATCAGTTCAGAGGCAGATACGCAGTATTTT

abundance: many
j_gene: TRBJ2-6
d_gene: .
v_gene: TRBV5-1
CDR3aa: CASSFGGYGANVLTF
CDR3nt: TGCGCCAGCAGCTTTGGTGGTTACGGGGCCAACGTCCTGACTTTC